One and the same sample provided the 5 T cell receptor beta chains below, sequenced in a study of blood T cell repertoires in COVID-19. The method was immunoSEQ multiplex PCR; TCRdb's version includes in-frame clones alone and lacks a portion of them. The sample comprises 200,000 to 250,000 clones, 87% of which are singletons, and approximately 11% rests with the top ten. The sample taken for sequencing was PBMCs or T cells enriched from blood (not recorded which). The source is a man under 40 who had recovered from COVID-19.

The chain is built from TRBV6-5 and TRBJ2-7; 7 bases match TRBD1. With V trimmed by 7 bases and J by 0 bases, 6 bases remained unmatched. CDR1 and CDR2 (germline): MNHEY, SVGAGI. The CDR3 spans 14 residues. CDR3 residues: CASMGQLSSYEQYF. The CDR3 nucleotides are TGTGCCAGCATGGGACAGCTAAGCTCCTACGAGCAGTACTTC.

The CDR3 loop reads CASSSPTGGNQPQHF. The DNA for the CDR3 is TGTGCCAGCAGTTCACCGACAGGGGGCAATCAGCCCCAGCATTTT. This chain joins TRBV28 and TRBJ1-5; 8 nucleotides align to TRBD1. Germline V CDR1 and CDR2: MDHEN, SYDVKM. The CDR3 runs 15 residues. The V and J ends lost 4 bases and 2 bases, in that order; junction bases with no gene match: 4.

J is TRBJ1-1 and V is TRBV19; D possibly corresponds to TRBD1 (6 bases). V was trimmed by 3 bases and J by 0 bases, leaving 14 bases between them. The germline CDR1 and CDR2 sequences are LNHDA and SQIVND (reference sequence). The CDR3 consists of 16 residues. The CDR3 loop is CASSIRQGTLNTEAFF. CDR3 DNA: TGTGCCAGTAGTATCAGGCAGGGGACCTTGAACACTGAAGCTTTCTTT.

The chain carries TRBV19 and TRBJ2-5, with D perhaps matching TRBD1 (5 bases). Trimming shortened V by 3 bases and J by 7 bases, and 15 bases separated the two germline ends. Germline loops: CDR1 LNHDA, CDR2 SQIVND (reference sequence). The CDR3 length is 14 residues. The CDR3 coding sequence is TGTGCCAGTAGTATCGGGCCACCCACAGGGACCCAGTACTTC. Amino acid sequence: CASSIGPPTGTQYF. Full variable domain (rest looked up from reference TRBV19 and TRBJ2-5): DGGITQSPKYLFRKEGQNVTLSCEQNLNHDAMYWYRQDPGQGLRLIYYSQIVNDFQKGDIAEGYSVSREKKESFPLTVTSAQKNPTAFYLCASSIGPPTGTQYFGPGTRLLVL.

This clone was found once. The gene calls are TRBV13 and TRBJ2-5; 12 positions agree with TRBD2. V shed 5 bases and J 3 bases; nucleotides not matched to a gene: 1. CDR3 size: 14 residues. The germline gives CDR1 PRHDT, CDR2 FYEKMQ (reference sequence). CDR3 sequence reads: CASSRTSGEETQYF. CDR3 DNA sequence: TGTGCCAGCAGCAGGACTAGCGGGGAAGAGACCCAGTACTTC.